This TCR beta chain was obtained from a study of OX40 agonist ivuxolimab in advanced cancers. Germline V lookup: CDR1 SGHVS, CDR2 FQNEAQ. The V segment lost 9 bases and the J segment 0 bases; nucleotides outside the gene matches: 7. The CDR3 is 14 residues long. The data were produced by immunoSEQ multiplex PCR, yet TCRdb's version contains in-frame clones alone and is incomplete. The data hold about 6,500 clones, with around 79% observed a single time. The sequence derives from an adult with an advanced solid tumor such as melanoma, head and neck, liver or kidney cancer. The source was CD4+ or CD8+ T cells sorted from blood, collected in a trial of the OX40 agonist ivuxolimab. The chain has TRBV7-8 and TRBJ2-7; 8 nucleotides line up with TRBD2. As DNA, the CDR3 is TGTGCCAGTTCTGCGGGGGGTGTCTCCTACGAGCAGTACTTC. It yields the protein CASSAGGVSYEQYF. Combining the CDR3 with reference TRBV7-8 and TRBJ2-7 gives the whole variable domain GAGVSQSPRYKVAKRGQDVALRCDPISGHVSLFWYQQALGQGPEFLTYFQNEAQLDKSGLPSDRFFAERPEGSVSTLKIQRTQQEDSAVYLCASSAGGVSYEQYFGPGTRLTVT.